This record covers a single T cell receptor (beta chain). It lacks a known antigen. No base quality values were provided; no much bigger clone lies one nucleotide off. Library creation used the immunoSEQ multiplex PCR assay. In the paper's pipeline: A statistical classification framework was developed to diagnose cytomegalovirus status using the catalog of TCR beta chain sequences. The table comes from immuneACCESS by way of TCRdb, which keeps in-frame sequences with V and J called. Part of the clones is missing from these tables; in studies checked, under half for an unresolved V gene and the rest for unknown reasons. The DNA was the basis for D and trimming; V, J and clone size are from that table. The sample table contains about 130,000 clones; only one count was recorded for just under 85% of them. The leading ten clones occupy approximately 30% of the sample. The record originates from a study of cytomegalovirus exposure and HLA in healthy donors listed by TCRdb under 2017. In the study overall: According to a later analysis, the 120 or so validation repertoires were produced on the same platform as the roughly 720 repertoires of the first cohort. The study aimed to test whether signatures of past pathogen exposure could be identified by cataloging public T cell receptors. To predict cytomegalovirus infection status, the study combined high-throughput TCR immunosequencing, statistical association of individual TCRs with disease status, and machine learning. Besides the first cohort of roughly 660 subjects, a separate validation cohort made up of around 120 different subjects was used. The investigation overall reported the following: Most TCR sequences were seen in very few donors, while some public TCRs were found in many individuals. In both the original and validation cohorts, the classifier was reported to diagnose cytomegalovirus status with high specificity and sensitivity. The authors suggested that the approach could potentially be extended to other disease states and immunological phenotypes. Of the cluster scores, around 95% were above 0 in a later analysis, which found that TCRs clustered in the first cohort also tended to co-occur in the approximately 120 validation repertoires. A total of fewer than 200 TCR beta chains were listed by the study as associated with cytomegalovirus. The validation cohort had no HLA typing available for a later analysis, so co-occurrence within that cohort was assessed over all 120 or so repertoires. Three of the identified cytomegalovirus-associated TCR beta chains were confirmed in vitro to be specific for cytomegalovirus antigens.

The germline V gene sets CDR1 to MGHRA and CDR2 to YSYEKL. Its CDR3 holds 16 amino acids, cysteine through phenylalanine. Left in the record is the CDR3 DNA by itself, 48 bases read in frame from the first base. Between the V and J ends, shortened by 4 bases and 0 bases respectively, the junction contains 13 bases. The donors belonged to the validation cohort of over a hundred subjects, which was separate from the roughly 700-subject first cohort. Here the chain combines TRBV4-1 and TRBJ1-5; the best D guess is TRBD1, with 6 bases matching. The sequencing sample was made of PBMCs. This TCR was sampled from a young man in good health and CMV-seropositive. The CDR3 region has the sequence CASSPRTEYSNQPQHF. DNA sequence: TGCGCCAGCAGCCCCAGGACAGAATATAGCAATCAGCCCCAGCATTTT.